This T cell receptor beta chain derives from a study of cytomegalovirus exposure and HLA in healthy donors. Study at large: The same platform as the roughly 670 first-cohort repertoires was used for the 90 to 150 validation repertoires, a later analysis reported. Study findings and constraints: TCR beta chains numbering under 200 were designated cytomegalovirus-associated.

TCRdb's table, derived via immunoSEQ multiplex PCR, lists solely in-frame clones and lacks some. The sample carries roughly 71,000 clones, 85% to 95% recorded once. With respect to this clone: The antigen is not known.

V lost 3 bases and J lost 4, with 9 bases in between. This CDR3 comprises 13 residues. Germline V gives CDR1 LNHDA, CDR2 SQIVND (reference sequence). This clonotype originated in a woman under 30 in good health and CMV-seronegative. Sample: PBMCs. The chain joins TRBV19 to TRBJ1-2; the D gene is possibly TRBD1 (6 bases). CDR3 protein: CASSIDRLYGYTF. The CDR3 DNA reads as TGTGCCAGTAGTATCGACAGGCTCTATGGCTACACCTTC.